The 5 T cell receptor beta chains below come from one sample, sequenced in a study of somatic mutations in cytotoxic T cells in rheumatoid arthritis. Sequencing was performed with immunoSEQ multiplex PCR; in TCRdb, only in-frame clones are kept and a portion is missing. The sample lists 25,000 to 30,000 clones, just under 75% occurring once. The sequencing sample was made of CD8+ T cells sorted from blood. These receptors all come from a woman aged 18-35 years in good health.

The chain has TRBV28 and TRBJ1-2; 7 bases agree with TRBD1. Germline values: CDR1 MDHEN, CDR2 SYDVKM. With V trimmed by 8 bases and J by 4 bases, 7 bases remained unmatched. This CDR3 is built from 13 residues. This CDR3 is CASSTGWGYGYTF. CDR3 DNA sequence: TGTGCCAGCTCGACAGGGTGGGGCTATGGCTACACCTTC.

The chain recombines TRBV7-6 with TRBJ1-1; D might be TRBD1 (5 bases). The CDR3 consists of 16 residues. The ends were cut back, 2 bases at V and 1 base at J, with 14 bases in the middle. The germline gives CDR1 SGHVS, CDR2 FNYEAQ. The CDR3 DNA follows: TGTGCCAGCAGCTTACCCCGGGACGGGGGGAACACTGAAGCTTTCTTT. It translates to CASSLPRDGGNTEAFF. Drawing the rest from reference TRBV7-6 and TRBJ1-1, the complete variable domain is GAGVSQSPRYKVTKRGQDVALRCDPISGHVSLYWYRQALGQGPEFLTYFNYEAQQDKSGLPNDRFSAERPEGSISTLTIQRTEQRDSAMYRCASSLPRDGGNTEAFFGQGTRLTVV.

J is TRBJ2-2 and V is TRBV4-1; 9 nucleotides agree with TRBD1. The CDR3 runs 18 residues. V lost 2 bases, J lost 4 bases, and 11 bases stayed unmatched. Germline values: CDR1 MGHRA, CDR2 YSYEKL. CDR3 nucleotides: TGCGCCAGCAGCCAACTAATCTCCGGGACAGGGACCACCGGGGAGCTGTTTTTT. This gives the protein CASSQLISGTGTTGELFF.

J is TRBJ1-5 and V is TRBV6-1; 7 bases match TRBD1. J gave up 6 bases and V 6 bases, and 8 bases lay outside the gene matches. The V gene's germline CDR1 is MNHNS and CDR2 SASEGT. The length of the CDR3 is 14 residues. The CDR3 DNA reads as TGTGCCAGCAGCGATGACAGGGTTGGTCAGCCCCAGCATTTT. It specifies CASSDDRVGQPQHF.

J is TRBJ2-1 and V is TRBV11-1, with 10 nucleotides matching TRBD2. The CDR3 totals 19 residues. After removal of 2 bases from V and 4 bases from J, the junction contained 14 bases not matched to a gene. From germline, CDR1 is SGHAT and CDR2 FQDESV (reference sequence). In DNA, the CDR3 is TGTGCCAGCAGCTTATCCAGTCGGAATAGCGGGAGGACTTACAATGAGCAGTTCTTC. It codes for CASSLSSRNSGRTYNEQFF.